This T cell receptor (beta chain) was profiled in a study of Tregs in tolerant kidney transplant recipients. General observations from the study: Activated donor B cell expansion appeared to reveal the most relevant donor-specific TCRbeta repertoire. No direct test of biological reproducibility was done here. In tolerant patients, donor-specific Tregs outgrew total Tregs, suggesting antigen-driven expansion.

The CDR3 totals 13 residues. Germline assignment: CDR1 SEHNR and CDR2 FQNEAQ (reference sequence). V gave up 5 bases and J gave up 4 bases, with 11 bases separating them. Points on this clone: What it recognizes is unknown.

The nonmyeloablative bone marrow transplants came from related graft donors, with transient mixed chimerism. CD4+CD25+CD127- Tregs, CD4+CD25- non-Tregs, CD4 and CD8 cells were sorted. TCRdb's table, derived via immunoSEQ multiplex PCR, lists solely in-frame clones and lacks some. The repertoire has about 81,000 clones, 91% of them found once; the top ten carry around 1.5%. This rearrangement joins TRBV7-9 to TRBJ2-5; D unclear. The receptor's source is a human patient who received a combined kidney and bone marrow transplant. Some T cells could come from the graft donor. Sequencing was performed on CD4+ T cells from blood (PBMCs), taken 24 months after the transplant. CDR3 nucleotides: TGTGCCAGCAGCCACGTGCGTGTAGAGACCCAGTACTTC. It codes for CASSHVRVETQYF.